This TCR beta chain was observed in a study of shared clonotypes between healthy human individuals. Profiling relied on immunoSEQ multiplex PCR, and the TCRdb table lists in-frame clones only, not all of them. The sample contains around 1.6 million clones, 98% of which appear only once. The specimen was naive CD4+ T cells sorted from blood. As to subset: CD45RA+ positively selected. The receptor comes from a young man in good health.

CDR3 DNA: TGTGCCAGCAGCCCTGGAGGACAGGACTACGAGCAGTACTTC. This encodes CASSPGGQDYEQYF. This chain connects TRBV6-5 to TRBJ2-7; 7 nucleotides align to TRBD1. In germline, CDR1 is MNHEY, CDR2 SVGAGI. The CDR3 is 14 residues long. J lost 3 bases, V lost 6 bases, and 8 bases had no gene match.